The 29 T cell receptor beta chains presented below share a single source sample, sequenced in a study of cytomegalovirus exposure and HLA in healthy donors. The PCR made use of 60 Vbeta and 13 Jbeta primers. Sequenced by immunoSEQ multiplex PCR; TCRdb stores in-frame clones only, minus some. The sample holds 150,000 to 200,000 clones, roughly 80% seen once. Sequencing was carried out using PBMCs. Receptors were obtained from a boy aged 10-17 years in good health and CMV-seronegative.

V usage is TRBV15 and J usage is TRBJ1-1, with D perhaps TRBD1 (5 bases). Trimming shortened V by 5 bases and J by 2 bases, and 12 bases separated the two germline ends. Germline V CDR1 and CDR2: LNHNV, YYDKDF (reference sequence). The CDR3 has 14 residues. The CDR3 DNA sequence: TGTGCCACCAGCCCCCTGGGGGGAAACACTGAAGCTTTCTTT. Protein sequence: CATSPLGGNTEAFF.

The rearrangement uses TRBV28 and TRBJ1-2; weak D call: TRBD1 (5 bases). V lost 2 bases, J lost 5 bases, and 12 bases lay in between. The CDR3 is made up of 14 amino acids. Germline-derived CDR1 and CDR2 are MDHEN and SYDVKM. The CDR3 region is CASSLAREGYGYTF. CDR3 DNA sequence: TGTGCCAGCAGTTTAGCCAGGGAAGGATATGGCTACACCTTC.

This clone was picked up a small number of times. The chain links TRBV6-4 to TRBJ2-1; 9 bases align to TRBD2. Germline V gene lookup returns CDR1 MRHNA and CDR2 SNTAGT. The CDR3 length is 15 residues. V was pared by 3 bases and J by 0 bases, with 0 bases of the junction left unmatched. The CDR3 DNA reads TGTGCCAGCAGTGAAGCGGGGGGCTCCTACAATGAGCAGTTCTTC. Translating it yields CASSEAGGSYNEQFF.

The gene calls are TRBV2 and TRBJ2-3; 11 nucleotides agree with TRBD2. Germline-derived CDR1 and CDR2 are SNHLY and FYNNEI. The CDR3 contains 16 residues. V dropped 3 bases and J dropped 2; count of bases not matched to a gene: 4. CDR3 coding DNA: TGTGCCAGCAGTGATGGGACTAGCGGAACCACAGATACGCAGTATTTT. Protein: CASSDGTSGTTDTQYF.

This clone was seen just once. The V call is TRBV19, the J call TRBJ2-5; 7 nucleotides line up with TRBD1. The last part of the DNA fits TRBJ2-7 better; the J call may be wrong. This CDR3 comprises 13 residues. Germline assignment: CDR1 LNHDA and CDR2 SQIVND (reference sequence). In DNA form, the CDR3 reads TGTGCCACCAGGGGGACAGCAGCCTACGAGCAGTACTTC. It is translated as CATRGTAAYEQYF.

The CDR3 bases are TGTGCCAGCAGTTTACCAGGGGCACAGACCCAGTACTTC. It is translated as CASSLPGAQTQYF. This sequence joins TRBV28 and TRBJ2-5; D possibly corresponds to TRBD1 (6 bases). Trimming shortened V by 2 bases and J by 6 bases, and 10 bases separated the two germline ends. The CDR3 totals 13 residues. CDR1 MDHEN and CDR2 SYDVKM come from the germline V gene.

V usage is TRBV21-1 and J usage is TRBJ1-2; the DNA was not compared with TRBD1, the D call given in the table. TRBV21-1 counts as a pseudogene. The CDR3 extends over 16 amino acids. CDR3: CASSKLEQDRRGGYTF. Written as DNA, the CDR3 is TGTGCCAGCAGCAAATTGGAGCAAGACAGGCGTGGAGGCTACACCTTC.

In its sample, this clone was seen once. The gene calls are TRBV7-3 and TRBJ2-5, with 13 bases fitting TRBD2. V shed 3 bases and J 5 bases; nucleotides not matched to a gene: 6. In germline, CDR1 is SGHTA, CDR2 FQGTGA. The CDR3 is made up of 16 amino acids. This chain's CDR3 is CASSFRTSGGPETQYF. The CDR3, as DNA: TGTGCCAGCAGCTTTCGGACTAGCGGGGGCCCGGAGACCCAGTACTTC.

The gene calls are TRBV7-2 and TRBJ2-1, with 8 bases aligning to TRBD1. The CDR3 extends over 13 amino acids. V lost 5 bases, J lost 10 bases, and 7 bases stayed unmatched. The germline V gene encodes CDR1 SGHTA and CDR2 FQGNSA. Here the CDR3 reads CASSTQDRVEQFF. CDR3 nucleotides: TGTGCCAGCAGCACCCAGGACAGGGTCGAGCAGTTCTTC.

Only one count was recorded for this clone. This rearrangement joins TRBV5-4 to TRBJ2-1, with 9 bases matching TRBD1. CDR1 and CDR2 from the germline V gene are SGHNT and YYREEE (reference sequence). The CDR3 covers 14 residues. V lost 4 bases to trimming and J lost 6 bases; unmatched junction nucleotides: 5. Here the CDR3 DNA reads TGTGCCAGCAGCAATAAGGGACAGGGCAATGAGCAGTTCTTC. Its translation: CASSNKGQGNEQFF.

This CDR3 is CASSTTGTGEETQYF. Here the CDR3 DNA reads TGTGCCAGCAGCACGACGGGGACAGGGGAAGAGACCCAGTACTTC. V and J are TRBV13 and TRBJ2-5; 10 bases map to TRBD1. The ends lost 5 bases at V and 3 bases at J; junction bases unmatched: 6. Germline CDR1 is PRHDT and CDR2 is FYEKMQ (reference sequence). CDR3 length equals 15 residues.

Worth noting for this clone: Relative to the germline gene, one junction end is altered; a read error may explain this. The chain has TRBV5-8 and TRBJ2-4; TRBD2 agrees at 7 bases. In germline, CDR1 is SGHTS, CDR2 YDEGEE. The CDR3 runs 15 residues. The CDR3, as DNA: TGTGCCAGCAGATTGGTAGCGGGTTTGAGAGACATTCAGTACTTC. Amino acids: CASRLVAGLRDIQYF.

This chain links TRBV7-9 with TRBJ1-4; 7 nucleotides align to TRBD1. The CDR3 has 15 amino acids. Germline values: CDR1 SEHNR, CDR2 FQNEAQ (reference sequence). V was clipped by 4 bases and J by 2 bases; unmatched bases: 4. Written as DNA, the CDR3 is TGTGCCAGCAGCTCACAAGGGGGCACTAATGAAAAACTGTTTTTT. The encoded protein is CASSSQGGTNEKLFF.

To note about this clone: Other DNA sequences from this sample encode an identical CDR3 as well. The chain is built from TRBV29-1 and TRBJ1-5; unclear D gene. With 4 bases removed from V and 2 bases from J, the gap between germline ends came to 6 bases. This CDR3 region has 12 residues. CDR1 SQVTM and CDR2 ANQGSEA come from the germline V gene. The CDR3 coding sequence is TGCAGCGTTGGGGGAGGCAATCAGCCCCAGCATTTT. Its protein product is CSVGGGNQPQHF.

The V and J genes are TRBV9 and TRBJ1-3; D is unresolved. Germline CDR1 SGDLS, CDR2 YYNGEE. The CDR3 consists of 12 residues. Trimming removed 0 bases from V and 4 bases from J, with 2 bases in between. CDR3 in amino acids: CASSVAGNTIYF. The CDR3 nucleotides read TGTGCCAGCAGCGTAGCGGGAAACACCATATATTTT. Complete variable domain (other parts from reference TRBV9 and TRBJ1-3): DSGVTQTPKHLITATGQRVTLRCSPRSGDLSVYWYQQSLDQGLQFLIQYYNGEERAKGNILERFSAQQFPDLHSELNLSSLELGDSALYFCASSVAGNTIYFGEGSWLTVV.

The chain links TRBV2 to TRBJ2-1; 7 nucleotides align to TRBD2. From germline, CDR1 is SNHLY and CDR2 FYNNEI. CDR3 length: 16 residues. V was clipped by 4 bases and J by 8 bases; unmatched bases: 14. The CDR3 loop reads CASSGVIGRESDEQFF. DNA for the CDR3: TGTGCCAGCAGTGGGGTAATAGGGCGGGAGTCCGATGAGCAGTTCTTC.

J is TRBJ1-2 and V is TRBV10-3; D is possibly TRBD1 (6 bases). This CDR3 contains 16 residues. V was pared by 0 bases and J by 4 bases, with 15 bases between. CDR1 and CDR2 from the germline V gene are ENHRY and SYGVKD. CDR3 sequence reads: CAISESGQGPPYGYTF. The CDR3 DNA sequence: TGTGCCATCAGTGAGTCAGGGCAGGGGCCCCCCTATGGCTACACCTTC.

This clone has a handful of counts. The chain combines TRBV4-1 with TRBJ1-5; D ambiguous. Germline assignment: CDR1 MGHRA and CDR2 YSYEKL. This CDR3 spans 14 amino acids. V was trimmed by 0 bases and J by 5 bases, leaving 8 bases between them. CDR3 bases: TGCGCCAGCAGCCAAGACAGACGGGATCAGCCCCAGCATTTT. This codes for CASSQDRRDQPQHF.

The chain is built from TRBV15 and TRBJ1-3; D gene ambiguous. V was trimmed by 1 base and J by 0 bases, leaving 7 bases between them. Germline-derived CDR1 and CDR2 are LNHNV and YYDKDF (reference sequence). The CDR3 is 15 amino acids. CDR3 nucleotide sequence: TGTGCCACCAGCAGAGTGGACTTCTCTGGAAACACCATATATTTT. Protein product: CATSRVDFSGNTIYF.

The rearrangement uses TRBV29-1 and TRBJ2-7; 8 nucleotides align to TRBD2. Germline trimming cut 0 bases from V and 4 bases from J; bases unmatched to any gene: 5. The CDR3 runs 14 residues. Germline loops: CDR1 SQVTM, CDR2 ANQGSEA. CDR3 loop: CSVEEFAGGYEQYF. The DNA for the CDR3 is TGCAGCGTTGAAGAATTCGCGGGAGGATACGAGCAGTACTTC.

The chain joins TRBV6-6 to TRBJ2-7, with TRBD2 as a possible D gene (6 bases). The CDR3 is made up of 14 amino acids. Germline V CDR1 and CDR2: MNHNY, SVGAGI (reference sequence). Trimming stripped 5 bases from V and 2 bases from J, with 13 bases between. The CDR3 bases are TGTGCCAGCAGTCCCGGGGGACTTCCCTACGAGCAGTACTTC. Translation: CASSPGGLPYEQYF.

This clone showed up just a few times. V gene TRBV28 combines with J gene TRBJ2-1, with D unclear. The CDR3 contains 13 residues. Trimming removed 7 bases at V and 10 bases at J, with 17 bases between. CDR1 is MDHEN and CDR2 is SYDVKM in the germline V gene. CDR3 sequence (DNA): TGTGCCAGCAATCCGGTCGACAATCGGGAGCAGTTCTTC. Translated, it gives CASNPVDNREQFF.

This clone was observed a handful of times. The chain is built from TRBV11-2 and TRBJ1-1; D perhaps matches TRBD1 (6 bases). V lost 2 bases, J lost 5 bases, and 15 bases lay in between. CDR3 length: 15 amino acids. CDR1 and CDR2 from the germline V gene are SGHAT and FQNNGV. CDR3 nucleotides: TGTGCCAGCAGCTTACAAGGGGGGAGGGGTACTGAAGCTTTCTTT. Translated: CASSLQGGRGTEAFF.

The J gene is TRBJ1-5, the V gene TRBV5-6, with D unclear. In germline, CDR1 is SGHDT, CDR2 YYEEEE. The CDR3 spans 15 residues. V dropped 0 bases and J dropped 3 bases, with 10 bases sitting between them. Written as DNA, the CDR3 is TGTGCCAGCAGCTTGGATGGAGGGCTCAATCAGCCCCAGCATTTT. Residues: CASSLDGGLNQPQHF. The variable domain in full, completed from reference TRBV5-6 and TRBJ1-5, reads DAGVTQSPTHLIKTRGQQVTLRCSPKSGHDTVSWYQQALGQGPQFIFQYYEEEERQRGNFPDRFSGHQFPNYSSELNVNALLLGDSALYLCASSLDGGLNQPQHFGDGTRLSIL.

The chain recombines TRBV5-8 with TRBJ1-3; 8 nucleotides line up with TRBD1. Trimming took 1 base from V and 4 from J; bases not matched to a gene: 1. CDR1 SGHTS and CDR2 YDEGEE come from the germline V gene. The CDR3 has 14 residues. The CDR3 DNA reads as TGTGCCAGCAGCTTGTCAGGGGGCGGAAACACCATATATTTT. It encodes CASSLSGGGNTIYF.

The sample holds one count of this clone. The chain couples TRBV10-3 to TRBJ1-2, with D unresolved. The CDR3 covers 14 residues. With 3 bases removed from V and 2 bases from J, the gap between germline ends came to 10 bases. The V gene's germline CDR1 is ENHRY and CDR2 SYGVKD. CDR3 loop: CAISEMRQNYGYTF. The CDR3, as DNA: TGTGCCATCAGTGAAATGAGGCAGAACTATGGCTACACCTTC.

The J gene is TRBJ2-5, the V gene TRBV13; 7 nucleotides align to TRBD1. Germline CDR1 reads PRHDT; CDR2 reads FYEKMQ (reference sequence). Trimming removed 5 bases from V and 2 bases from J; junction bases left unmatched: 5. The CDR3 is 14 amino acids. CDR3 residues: CASSPRTGQETQYF. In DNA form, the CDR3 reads TGTGCCAGCAGCCCGAGGACAGGACAAGAGACCCAGTACTTC.

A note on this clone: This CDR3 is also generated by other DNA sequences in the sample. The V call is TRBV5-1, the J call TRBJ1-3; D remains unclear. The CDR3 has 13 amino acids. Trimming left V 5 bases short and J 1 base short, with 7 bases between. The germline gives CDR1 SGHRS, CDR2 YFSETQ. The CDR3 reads CASSSGSGNTIYF. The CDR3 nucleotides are TGCGCCAGCAGTTCGGGGTCTGGAAACACCATATATTTT.

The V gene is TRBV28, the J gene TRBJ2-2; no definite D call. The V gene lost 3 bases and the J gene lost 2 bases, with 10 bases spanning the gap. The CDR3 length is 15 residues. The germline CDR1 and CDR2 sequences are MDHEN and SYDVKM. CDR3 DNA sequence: TGTGCCAGCAGTTTTTCGACATCCAACACCGGGGAGCTGTTTTTT. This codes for CASSFSTSNTGELFF.